A single sample is the source of the 9 T cell receptor beta chains below, sequenced in a study of response to subunit inactivated influenza vaccine. MiXCR was run by TCRdb on the RT-PCR reads, yielding one entry per CDR3 protein. This table has around 570,000 distinct CDR3 sequences, 7.6% appearing once. Here the sequenced sample was PBMCs from blood, taken around 25 months after vaccination. These receptors were collected from a man between 50 and 70 years old who received an inactivated influenza vaccine.

The chain is built from TRBV7-2 and TRBJ2-1, with TRBD2 matching 12 bases. The CDR3 contains 16 residues. CDR1 is SGHTA, CDR2 FQGNSA, per germline. The ends lost 0 bases at V and 6 bases at J; junction bases unmatched: 3. The CDR3 sequence is CASSLAPSGGVNEQFF. The CDR3 nucleotides are TGTGCCAGCAGCTTAGCTCCTAGCGGGGGGGTCAATGAGCAGTTCTTC.

This clonotype was observed many times. The chain is built from TRBV14 and TRBJ2-1; D perhaps matches TRBD1 (5 bases). From germline, CDR1 is SGHDN and CDR2 FVKESK. With 2 bases removed from V and 8 bases from J, the gap between germline ends came to 10 bases. This CDR3 spans 13 amino acids. CDR3 sequence: CASSQNQQDEQFF. The CDR3, as DNA: TGTGCCAGCAGCCAAAATCAACAGGATGAGCAGTTCTTC.

There are many counts of this clonotype. This chain joins TRBV7-2 and TRBJ1-2; D is unclear. Between the trimmed V and J ends, which lost 5 bases and 3 bases, there was a span of 10 bases. Germline assignment: CDR1 SGHTA and CDR2 FQGNSA. There are 13 residues in the CDR3. CDR3 nucleotides: TGTGCCAGCAGCCCGGCCCGGGACTATGGCTACACCTTC. This encodes CASSPARDYGYTF. Full variable domain (missing parts from reference TRBV7-2 and TRBJ1-2): GAGVSQSPSNKVTEKGKDVELRCDPISGHTALYWYRQSLGQGLEFLIYFQGNSAPDKSGLPSDRFSAERTGGSVSTLTIQRTQQEDSAVYLCASSPARDYGYTFGSGTRLTVV.

In its sample, this clonotype was seen a few times. CDR3 loop: CASSLGVDTDTQYF. CDR3 bases: TGTGCCAGCAGCTTGGGGGTAGACACAGATACGCAGTATTTT. The chain employs TRBV5-6 and TRBJ2-3; no definite D call. V was clipped by 0 bases and J by 2 bases, with 7 bases between them. The CDR3 sequence is 14 residues long. Looked up from germline, CDR1 is SGHDT and CDR2 is YYEEEE.

This chain links TRBV28 with TRBJ1-2; D ambiguous. Trimming left V 1 base short and J 4 bases short, with 10 bases between. The CDR3 is made up of 14 amino acids. CDR1 MDHEN and CDR2 SYDVKM come from the germline V gene. For the CDR3, the DNA is TGTGCCAGCAGTTTATACTCAGTCACCTATGGCTACACCTTC. Translated: CASSLYSVTYGYTF.

In its sample, this clonotype was seen a few times. The rearrangement uses TRBV7-2 and TRBJ1-1, with no clear D. Trimming took off 3 bases at V and 5 bases at J, with 13 bases between the two ends. The CDR3 has 14 amino acids. The V gene's germline CDR1 is SGHTA and CDR2 FQGNSA. The CDR3 DNA reads TGTGCCAGCAGCTTTCTGGGCGGGTGGACTGAAGCTTTCTTT. Amino acid sequence: CASSFLGGWTEAFF.

J is TRBJ1-5 and V is TRBV20-1, with 7 bases that match TRBD1. Germline V CDR1 and CDR2: DFQATT, SNEGSKA (reference sequence). The CDR3 loop spans 17 amino acids. Unmatched junction bases numbered 9, after V lost 0 bases and J lost 1 base. The CDR3, as DNA: TGCAGTGCTAGAGATGGGACAGTATGGGGAAGCAATCAGCCCCAGCATTTT. It yields the protein CSARDGTVWGSNQPQHF.

This clonotype was observed a few times. The V and J genes are TRBV14 and TRBJ2-7, with D perhaps matching TRBD2 (6 bases). The CDR3 has 17 residues. V was shortened by 4 bases and J by 4 bases, with 23 bases between the two germline ends. Germline assignment: CDR1 SGHDN and CDR2 FVKESK. CDR3 sequence reads: CASSLPSGPTREYEQYF. In nucleotides, the CDR3 is TGTGCCAGCAGCCTACCCTCTGGACCAACTCGGGAGTACGAGCAGTACTTC.

This clonotype was counted ten times or more. The chain uses TRBV29-1 and TRBJ2-5; unclear D gene. Trimming pared 2 bases from V and 5 bases from J, leaving 9 bases between. Germline CDR1 SQVTM, CDR2 ANQGSEA. This CDR3 is built from 12 residues. The CDR3 bases are TGCAGCGTTGAACTGGGCCCGGAGACCCAGTACTTC. This codes for CSVELGPETQYF.